This passage covers 10 T cell receptor beta chains from one sample sequenced in a study of blood T cell repertoires in COVID-19. TCRdb's table, derived via immunoSEQ multiplex PCR, lists solely in-frame clones and lacks some. Among under 250,000 clones listed, approximately 82% were seen once. The sample consisted of peripheral blood. The receptors derive from a man aged 25 to 45 who had recovered from COVID-19.

This clone showed up just a few times. The V and J genes are TRBV5-1 and TRBJ2-6, with D perhaps matching TRBD1 (5 bases). V was clipped by 5 bases and J by 0 bases, with 9 bases between them. This CDR3 is 15 amino acids long. Per germline, CDR1 SGHRS and CDR2 YFSETQ. The CDR3 spells CASSTGDSGANVLTF. CDR3 bases: TGCGCCAGCAGTACAGGAGACTCTGGGGCCAACGTCCTGACTTTC.

This clone was seen only a few times. The CDR3 DNA sequence: TGTGCCAGCAGTCCGTCACAATCCAATAATTCACCCCTCCACTTT. Translating gives CASSPSQSNNSPLHF. This chain links TRBV6-5 with TRBJ1-6; D is ambiguous. Trimming removed 5 bases at V and 5 bases at J, with 13 bases between. Germline V gene lookup returns CDR1 MNHEY and CDR2 SVGAGI. The CDR3 consists of 15 residues.

This clone has just one count. The chain is built from TRBV7-9 and TRBJ2-7, with D perhaps matching TRBD2 (5 bases). CDR1 and CDR2 (germline): SEHNR, FQNEAQ (reference sequence). Deletions cut 8 bases from V and 0 bases from J, with 8 bases between. This CDR3 contains 12 residues. DNA for the CDR3: TGTGCCAGCGGCCGGGACTCCTACGAGCAGTACTTC. Its protein is CASGRDSYEQYF.

The chain uses TRBV4-1 and TRBJ2-3, with D possibly TRBD2 on 6 matching bases. This CDR3 has 18 amino acids. V was clipped by 1 base and J by 1 base, with 18 bases between them. Looked up from germline, CDR1 is MGHRA and CDR2 is YSYEKL. The CDR3 here is CASSQASFWGDGTDTQYF. The DNA of the CDR3 is TGCGCCAGCAGCCAAGCCAGCTTTTGGGGGGATGGCACAGATACGCAGTATTTT.

This rearrangement joins TRBV2 to TRBJ1-2; TRBD1 matches 7 bases. This CDR3 spans 13 amino acids. J was trimmed by 0 bases and V by 6 bases; bases with no gene match: 1. CDR1 and CDR2 (germline): SNHLY, FYNNEI. CDR3 sequence reads: CASSDRANYGYTF. The CDR3 bases are TGTGCCAGCAGCGACAGGGCTAACTATGGCTACACCTTC.

The V call is TRBV5-8, the J call TRBJ2-2; TRBD1 might be the D (6 bases). The CDR3 is 15 residues long. Trimming removed 2 bases from V and 4 bases from J, with 12 bases in between. CDR1 is SGHTS, CDR2 YDEGEE, per germline. Here the CDR3 DNA reads TGTGCCAGCAGCTTCAGTGAAGGGGGCACCGGGGAGCTGTTTTTT. The encoded protein is CASSFSEGGTGELFF. Full variable domain (missing parts from reference TRBV5-8 and TRBJ2-2): EAGVTQSPTHLIKTRGQQATLRCSPISGHTSVYWYQQALGLGLQFLLWYDEGEERNRGNFPPRFSGRQFPNYSSELNVNALELEDSALYLCASSFSEGGTGELFFGEGSRLTVL.

The CDR3 reads CASSERWTGAEAFF. CDR3 nucleotides: TGTGCCAGTAGTGAGAGATGGACAGGGGCTGAAGCTTTCTTT. The chain recombines TRBV19 with TRBJ1-1; 9 nucleotides align to TRBD1. The CDR3 totals 14 residues. V lost 5 bases, J lost 6 bases, and 7 bases stayed unmatched. Germline CDR1 and CDR2: LNHDA and SQIVND (reference sequence).

The CDR3 DNA sequence: TGTGCCAGCAGTTCCAACCGGGAGATAAACACCGGGGAGCTGTTTTTT. It yields the protein CASSSNREINTGELFF. The J gene is TRBJ2-2, the V gene TRBV6-2 or TRBV6-3; D may be TRBD2 (6 bases). CDR1 is MNHEY, CDR2 SVGEGT, per germline. There are 16 residues in the CDR3. V dropped 4 bases and J dropped 2 bases, with 14 bases sitting between them.

This rearrangement joins TRBV5-6 to TRBJ2-1, with 11 bases aligning to TRBD2. CDR1 and CDR2 (germline): SGHDT, YYEEEE. The ends lost 5 bases at V and 13 bases at J; junction bases unmatched: 14. CDR3 size: 15 residues. The chain's CDR3 is CASSLQLAGALNQFF. CDR3 sequence (DNA): TGTGCCAGCAGTTTGCAACTAGCGGGGGCCCTTAATCAGTTCTTC. Using reference TRBV5-6 and TRBJ2-1 for the parts outside the CDR3, the full variable domain is DAGVTQSPTHLIKTRGQQVTLRCSPKSGHDTVSWYQQALGQGPQFIFQYYEEEERQRGNFPDRFSGHQFPNYSSELNVNALLLGDSALYLCASSLQLAGALNQFFGPGTRLTVL.

The CDR3, as DNA: TGTGCCAGTAACCCTAGCGGGGGGCCAAGCTACGAGCAGTACTTC. Translating it yields CASNPSGGPSYEQYF. J is TRBJ2-7 and V is TRBV19, with TRBD2 matching over 11 bases. CDR1 is LNHDA and CDR2 is SQIVND in the germline V gene (reference sequence). CDR3 length equals 15 residues. The junction had 8 bases not matched to a gene; V was cut back by 7 bases and J by 3 bases.